This TCR beta chain is drawn from a study of human T cells and chemical hapten exposure. Indicated time point: patch test 1, 2 weeks after DPC sensitization. Treatment described: therapeutic diphenylcyclopropenone sensitization with weekly scalp DPC. One entry per CDR3 protein, called by TCRdb with MiXCR from the RACE reads. The sample lists 90,000 to 120,000 distinct CDR3 sequences, roughly 9.6% occurring once. This CDR3 contains 16 residues. Germline CDR1 SGHTA, CDR2 FQGNSA. Trimming stripped 0 bases from V and 4 bases from J, with 15 bases between. This sequence joins TRBV7-2 and TRBJ1-1, with a tentative D call TRBD1 (6 bases). This sequence was found in a woman in her thirties or forties with alopecia areata. Some clones in this sample may be carry-over from other donors' samples. The sample here was whole blood, taken in connection with sensitization to the hapten diphenylcyclopropenone (DPC). CDR3 sequence reads: CASSLAGLVGGTEAFF. The CDR3 coding sequence is TGTGCCAGCAGCTTAGCGGGTTTGGTAGGGGGCACTGAAGCTTTCTTT.